Presented here are 11 T cell receptor beta chains from one specimen sequenced in a study of blood T cell repertoires in COVID-19. TCRdb's table, derived via immunoSEQ multiplex PCR, lists solely in-frame clones and lacks some. The sample contains more than 350,000 clones, 89% of which appear only once. Material for sequencing was peripheral blood. The origin of the receptors is a woman younger than 45 with COVID-19, enrolled during active disease.

V is TRBV2 and J is TRBJ2-7; tentative D call: TRBD2 (5 bases). Germline values: CDR1 SNHLY, CDR2 FYNNEI. With 5 bases removed from V and 6 bases from J, the gap between germline ends came to 17 bases. The CDR3 consists of 14 residues. As DNA, the CDR3 is TGTGCCAGCAGTCCGGGTAGTAGCGTGAGCGAGCAGTACGTC. As protein: CASSPGSSVSEQYV.

The CDR3 reads CASIPLEGVNYGYTF. The CDR3 DNA is TGTGCCAGCATTCCGCTTGAGGGGGTAAACTATGGCTACACCTTC. The chain combines TRBV21-1 with TRBJ1-2; TRBD1, the table's D call, lacks a check against the DNA. TRBV21-1 is designated a pseudogene. The CDR3 contains 15 residues.

This clone was seen a single time. This chain connects TRBV24-1 to TRBJ2-5; 9 bases align to TRBD2. This CDR3 has 16 residues. The germline gives CDR1 KGHDR, CDR2 SFDVKD. V lost 4 bases to trimming and J lost 2 bases; unmatched junction nucleotides: 7. The CDR3 reads CATSDPSGVPQETQYF. The DNA of the CDR3 is TGTGCCACCAGTGACCCTAGCGGGGTTCCTCAAGAGACCCAGTACTTC.

The chain is built from TRBV19 and TRBJ2-3; 7 nucleotides line up with TRBD1. CDR1 LNHDA and CDR2 SQIVND come from the germline V gene (reference sequence). CDR3 length: 15 residues. V lost 2 bases to trimming and J lost 4 bases; unmatched junction nucleotides: 6. CDR3 sequence reads: CASSISLQGADTQYF. CDR3 DNA sequence: TGTGCCAGTAGTATATCCTTGCAGGGGGCAGATACGCAGTATTTT.

This clone showed up just a few times. J is TRBJ2-1 and V is TRBV24-1; D is possibly TRBD2 (5 bases). V shed 4 bases and J shed 8 bases, with 17 bases lying between them. Germline V gives CDR1 KGHDR, CDR2 SFDVKD. The CDR3 is 15 residues long. CDR3 nucleotides: TGTGCCACCAGTGAATCGACTACCCCGTTCGATGAGCAGTTCTTC. Protein sequence: CATSESTTPFDEQFF.

V gene TRBV4-1 combines with J gene TRBJ1-5, with 12 bases lining up with TRBD1. CDR3 length equals 17 residues. Germline lookup yields CDR1 MGHRA and CDR2 YSYEKL. Germline trimming cut 2 bases from V and 5 bases from J; bases unmatched to any gene: 7. CDR3 amino acids: CASSQTQGQGADQPQHF. In nucleotides, the CDR3 is TGCGCCAGCAGCCAAACCCAGGGACAGGGGGCAGATCAGCCCCAGCATTTT.

V and J are TRBV28 and TRBJ1-2, with TRBD1 as a possible D gene (5 bases). The germline V gene has CDR1 MDHEN and CDR2 SYDVKM. The CDR3 runs 13 residues. V gave up 8 bases and J gave up 8 bases, with 18 bases separating them. In DNA form, the CDR3 reads TGTGCCAGCTGCCAGGGAATGCCCATGGGCTACACCTTC. This encodes CASCQGMPMGYTF.

The rearrangement joins TRBV19 to TRBJ2-3; D remains ambiguous. Germline loops: CDR1 LNHDA, CDR2 SQIVND (reference sequence). The ends were cut back, 5 bases at V and 3 bases at J, with 12 bases in the middle. The CDR3 covers 14 residues. DNA for the CDR3: TGTGCCAGTAGTGTTGTATCCGGGACAGATACGCAGTATTTT. Amino acid sequence: CASSVVSGTDTQYF.

The CDR3 sequence: CASSYWDRGEETQYF. CDR3 sequence (DNA): TGTGCCAGCAGCTATTGGGACAGGGGGGAAGAGACCCAGTACTTC. The V and J genes are TRBV7-2 and TRBJ2-5; TRBD1 agrees at 11 bases. This CDR3 region has 15 residues. V dropped 4 bases and J dropped 3; count of bases not matched to a gene: 4. Germline loops: CDR1 SGHTA, CDR2 FQGNSA.

V and J are TRBV29-1 and TRBJ1-3, with TRBD1 matching over 8 bases. J gave up 5 bases and V 2 bases, and 2 bases lay outside the gene matches. Germline-derived CDR1 and CDR2 are SQVTM and ANQGSEA. This CDR3 region has 13 residues. The CDR3 DNA reads TGCAGCGTTGAAAGACAGGGGAGAAACACCATATATTTT. It specifies CSVERQGRNTIYF. The whole variable domain, filled in from reference TRBV29-1 and TRBJ1-3, reads SAVISQKPSRDICQRGTSLTIQCQVDSQVTMMFWYRQQPGQSLTLIATANQGSEATYESGFVIDKFPISRPNLTFSTLTVSNMSPEDSSIYLCSVERQGRNTIYFGEGSWLTVV.

This clone has a single count. The genes are TRBV24-1 and TRBJ2-7; D is perhaps TRBD2 (6 bases). Germline V gene lookup returns CDR1 KGHDR and CDR2 SFDVKD. This CDR3 is 10 amino acids long. Here the CDR3 DNA reads TGCCTCCGGAGGGCCAATGAGCAGTACGTC. Amino acids: CLRRANEQYV.